This TCR beta chain derives from a study of blood T cell repertoires in COVID-19. As for the study in general: Sites in the United States, Italy and Spain provided acute and convalescent COVID-19 samples. Sources were T cells, B-cell-depleted T cells, or PBMCs; the material itself was cDNA or gDNA.

Authors' data handling: Researchers report that nucleated cell counts were estimated from reference gene primer amplification. The assay was immunoSEQ multiplex PCR, and TCRdb's table has in-frame clones only and misses some. The DNA was the basis for D and trimming; V, J and clone size are from that table. The sample holds about 220,000 clones, 75% to 85% seen once. The count of this clone is one. Germline V lookup: CDR1 KGHSH, CDR2 LQKENI. The CDR3 runs to 14 residues. The V gene lost 2 bases and the J gene lost 5 bases, with 12 bases spanning the gap. The J gene is TRBJ1-2, the V gene TRBV18; tentative D call: TRBD1 (6 bases). Sequencing was performed on peripheral blood. This clonotype was obtained from a man over 45 with active or convalescent COVID-19. CDR3 coding DNA: TGTGCCAGCTCACCAAGCAGGGGCGGGTATGGCTACACCTTC. The encoded protein is CASSPSRGGYGYTF.